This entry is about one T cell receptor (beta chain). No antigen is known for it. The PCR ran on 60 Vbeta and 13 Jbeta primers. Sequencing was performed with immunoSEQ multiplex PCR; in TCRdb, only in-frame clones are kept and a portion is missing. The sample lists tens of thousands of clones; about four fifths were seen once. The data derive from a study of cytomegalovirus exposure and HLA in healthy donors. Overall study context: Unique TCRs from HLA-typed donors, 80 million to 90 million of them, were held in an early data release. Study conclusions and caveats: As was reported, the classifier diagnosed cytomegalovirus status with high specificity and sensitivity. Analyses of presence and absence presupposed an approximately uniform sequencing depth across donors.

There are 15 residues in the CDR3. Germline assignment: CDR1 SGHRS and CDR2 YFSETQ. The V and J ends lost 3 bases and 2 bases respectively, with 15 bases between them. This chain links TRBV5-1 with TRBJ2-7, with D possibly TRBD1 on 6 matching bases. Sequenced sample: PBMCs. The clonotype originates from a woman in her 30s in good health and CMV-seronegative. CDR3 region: CASSSTSGHTYEQYF. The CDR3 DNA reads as TGCGCCAGCAGCTCCACCTCGGGACACACCTACGAGCAGTACTTC.